The next 3 T cell receptor beta chains were all read from a single sample in a study of T cells in Graves' hyperthyroidism and ophthalmopathy. From RNA transcripts, TCR beta CDR3 regions were amplified. With the HTBI primer set, the TCR CDR3 went through a first round of RT-PCR. TCRdb reprocessed the multiplex PCR reads with MiXCR, giving one entry per CDR3 protein. The sample lists 490,000 or so distinct CDR3 sequences, 20% seen once, with 45% to 50% in the top ten. Material for sequencing was blood. All receptors come from a man aged 35 to 55 with Graves' ophthalmopathy.

This clonotype appeared once. V is TRBV27 and J is TRBJ1-5; D not certain. CDR3 size: 13 residues. V lost 6 bases and J 7 bases, leaving 13 bases between the germline ends. Germline-derived CDR1 and CDR2 are MNHEY and SMNVEV (reference sequence). The DNA for the CDR3 is TGTGCCAGCAGCCCCGGACGGTCACAGCCCCAGCATTTT. Protein: CASSPGRSQPQHF.

This chain links TRBV12-3 or TRBV12-4 with TRBJ1-5; 11 positions agree with TRBD1. With V trimmed by 4 bases and J by 0 bases, 8 bases remained unmatched. The CDR3 has 18 residues. CDR3 nucleotides: TGTGCCAGCAGTTCCGGGACAGGGGGACCGTATAGCAATCAGCCCCAGCATTTT. Protein: CASSSGTGGPYSNQPQHF.

This clonotype was counted ten times or more. V and J are TRBV11-1 and TRBJ2-7, with D perhaps assigned TRBD1 or TRBD2 (5 bases each). Trimming shortened V by 4 bases and J by 2 bases, and 18 bases separated the two germline ends. Germline values: CDR1 SGHAT, CDR2 FQDESV (reference sequence). This CDR3 is built from 16 residues. The CDR3 reads CASSSGPKNGAYEQYF. Here the CDR3 DNA reads TGTGCCAGCAGCTCGGGACCTAAAAACGGGGCCTACGAGCAGTACTTC.